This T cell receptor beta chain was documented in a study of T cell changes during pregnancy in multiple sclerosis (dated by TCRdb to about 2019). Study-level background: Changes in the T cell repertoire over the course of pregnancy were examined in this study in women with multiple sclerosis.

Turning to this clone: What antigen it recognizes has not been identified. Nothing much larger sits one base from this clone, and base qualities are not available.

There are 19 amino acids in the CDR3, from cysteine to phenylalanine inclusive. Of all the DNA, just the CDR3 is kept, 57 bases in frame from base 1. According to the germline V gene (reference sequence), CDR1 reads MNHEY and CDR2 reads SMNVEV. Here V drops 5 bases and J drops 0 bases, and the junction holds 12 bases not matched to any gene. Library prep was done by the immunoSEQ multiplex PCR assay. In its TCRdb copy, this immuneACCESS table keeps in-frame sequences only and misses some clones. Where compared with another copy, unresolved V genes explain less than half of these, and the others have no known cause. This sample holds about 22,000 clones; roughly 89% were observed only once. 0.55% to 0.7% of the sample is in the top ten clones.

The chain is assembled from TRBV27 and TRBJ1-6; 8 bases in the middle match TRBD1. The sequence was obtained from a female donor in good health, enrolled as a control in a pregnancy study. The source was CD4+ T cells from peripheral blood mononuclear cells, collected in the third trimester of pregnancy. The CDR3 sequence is CASSPRRDRMFSYNSPLHF. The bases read TGTGCCAGCAGTCCTCGCCGGGACAGGATGTTCTCCTATAATTCACCCCTCCACTTT.